This TCR beta chain was profiled in a study of identical twins. There were only healthy Caucasians among the donors. Looked up from germline, CDR1 is SQVTM and CDR2 is ANQGSEA. The germline V and J ends were trimmed by 4 bases and 7 bases, with 17 bases remaining between them. CDR3 size: 13 residues. TCRdb reprocessed the 5' RACE reads with MiXCR, giving one entry per CDR3 protein. The table shows 540,000 or so distinct CDR3 sequences, with about 22% occurring only once. This sample also belongs to another study, concerning yellow fever vaccine responses in identical twins.

The chain is built from TRBV29-1 and TRBJ2-7, with no clear D. Material for sequencing was CD4+ T cells sorted from blood. This receptor was obtained from a woman between 18 and 29 years old in good health. The DNA of the CDR3 is TGCAGCGTTGTAGGTTCCCTTTTTGGGGAGCAGTACTTC. Protein sequence: CSVVGSLFGEQYF.